This passage covers 26 T cell receptor beta chains from one sample sequenced in a study of blood T cell repertoires in COVID-19. Only in-frame clones appear in the TCRdb table, and some are missing; sequencing was by immunoSEQ multiplex PCR. The sample consists of 90,000 to 150,000 clones, about 80% of them appearing once. The sample was peripheral blood. These receptors all come from a man between 65 and 85 years old with acute or convalescent COVID-19.

The chain uses TRBV18 and TRBJ2-7; 8 bases are shared with TRBD1. The V gene end was trimmed by 6 bases and the J gene end by 5 bases; junction bases not matched to a gene: 6. The CDR3 runs 13 residues. In germline, CDR1 is KGHSH, CDR2 LQKENI. The CDR3 DNA sequence: TGTGCCAGCTCCGGACAGGGAGGTAACGAGCAGTACTTC. Protein product: CASSGQGGNEQYF.

The rearrangement joins TRBV30 to TRBJ1-5, with D perhaps TRBD1 (6 bases). Germline V lookup: CDR1 GTSNPN, CDR2 SVGIG (reference sequence). The CDR3 is 14 residues long. The V end lost 3 bases, the J end lost 8 bases, and 17 bases lay between the germline ends. The CDR3: CAWRDSGRGEPQHF. The CDR3 nucleotides read TGTGCCTGGAGAGACTCTGGCAGGGGAGAGCCCCAGCATTTT.

The chain combines TRBV6-5 with TRBJ1-4, with D unclear. Per the germline V gene, CDR1 is MNHEY and CDR2 is SVGAGI. This CDR3 region has 13 residues. Deletions cut 0 bases from V and 4 bases from J, with 3 bases between. The DNA of the CDR3 is TGTGCCAGCAGTTACTCTCGTAATGAAAAACTGTTTTTT. It codes for CASSYSRNEKLFF.

This chain joins TRBV7-6 and TRBJ1-1; TRBD1 might be the D (5 bases). The CDR3 runs 15 residues. V was shortened by 4 bases and J by 0 bases, with 12 bases between the two germline ends. Germline V gene sequence: CDR1 SGHVS, CDR2 FNYEAQ. This CDR3 is CASSSQGLMNTEAFF. The CDR3 DNA sequence: TGTGCCAGCAGCTCCCAGGGCCTTATGAACACTGAAGCTTTCTTT.

The chain carries TRBV9 and TRBJ2-1, with 7 positions matching TRBD2. Germline V CDR1 and CDR2: SGDLS, YYNGEE. The ends lost 0 bases at V and 2 bases at J; junction bases unmatched: 2. This CDR3 is built from 15 residues. The CDR3 DNA is TGTGCCAGCAGCGTAGCGGGAGGTCCCTACAATGAGCAGTTCTTC. Its protein product is CASSVAGGPYNEQFF.

The rearrangement links TRBV5-8 to TRBJ2-1, with 12 bases fitting TRBD2. The germline CDR1 and CDR2 sequences are SGHTS and YDEGEE. V lost 7 bases and J lost 5; bases outside the gene matches: 7. The CDR3 consists of 15 residues. This chain's CDR3 is CASPIGLAGNNEQFF. In nucleotides, the CDR3 is TGTGCCAGCCCTATCGGACTAGCGGGAAACAATGAGCAGTTCTTC. The full variable domain, in which reference TRBV5-8 and TRBJ2-1 provide the parts outside the CDR3, is EAGVTQSPTHLIKTRGQQATLRCSPISGHTSVYWYQQALGLGLQFLLWYDEGEERNRGNFPPRFSGRQFPNYSSELNVNALELEDSALYLCASPIGLAGNNEQFFGPGTRLTVL.

The chain joins TRBV3-1 (or the pseudogene TRBV3-2) to TRBJ2-1; TRBD2 matches at 7 bases. Germline trimming cut 5 bases from V and 4 bases from J; bases unmatched to any gene: 8. The germline V gene has CDR1 LGHDT and CDR2 YNNKEL (reference sequence). This CDR3 contains 15 residues. This CDR3 reads CASSLSGGQYNEQFF. The CDR3 coding sequence is TGTGCCAGCAGCTTGTCGGGAGGCCAATACAATGAGCAGTTCTTC.

The chain employs TRBV6-5 and TRBJ2-1, with TRBD2 matching 10 bases. Germline-derived CDR1 and CDR2 are MNHEY and SVGAGI. Germline trimming cut 0 bases from V and 8 bases from J; bases unmatched to any gene: 7. The CDR3 runs 16 residues. CDR3 region: CASSYSGSGGADEQFF. The DNA of the CDR3 is TGTGCCAGCAGTTACTCGGGAAGCGGGGGGGCCGATGAGCAGTTCTTC.

Regarding this clone: The same CDR3 also results from other DNA sequences found in this sample. The chain carries TRBV20-1 and TRBJ1-6; possibly TRBD1 for D (6 bases). CDR3 length equals 11 residues. The V gene's germline CDR1 is DFQATT and CDR2 SNEGSKA (reference sequence). The CDR3 loop reads CSASSGEALHF. The CDR3 bases are TGCAGCGCGTCATCAGGGGAAGCCCTCCACTTT.

This chain connects TRBV4-1 to TRBJ1-1, with D perhaps TRBD1 (5 bases). The germline V gene has CDR1 MGHRA and CDR2 YSYEKL. CDR3 size: 14 residues. Trimming shortened V by 5 bases and J by 0 bases, and 10 bases separated the two germline ends. The CDR3 nucleotides are TGCGCCAGCAGCGCACAGGTTATGAACACTGAAGCTTTCTTT. This codes for CASSAQVMNTEAFF.

V usage is TRBV7-2 and J usage is TRBJ2-5; TRBD2 matches 9 bases. Germline V gives CDR1 SGHTA, CDR2 FQGNSA. The V gene end was trimmed by 3 bases and the J gene end by 2 bases; junction bases not matched to a gene: 7. The CDR3 extends over 16 amino acids. The CDR3 loop is CASSFGLAGEQETQYF. The CDR3 DNA reads as TGTGCCAGCAGCTTTGGTTTAGCGGGGGAACAAGAGACCCAGTACTTC. The full variable domain, in which reference TRBV7-2 and TRBJ2-5 provide the parts outside the CDR3, is GAGVSQSPSNKVTEKGKDVELRCDPISGHTALYWYRQSLGQGLEFLIYFQGNSAPDKSGLPSDRFSAERTGGSVSTLTIQRTQQEDSAVYLCASSFGLAGEQETQYFGPGTRLLVL.

CDR3 loop: CSVEDSQNTEAFF. The CDR3 coding sequence is TGCAGCGTTGAAGATTCCCAGAACACTGAAGCTTTCTTT. The chain employs TRBV29-1 and TRBJ1-1, with unresolved D. The V end was cut by 0 bases, the J end by 1 base, with 6 bases between. The CDR3 consists of 13 residues. In germline, CDR1 is SQVTM, CDR2 ANQGSEA. Full variable domain (missing parts from reference TRBV29-1 and TRBJ1-1): SAVISQKPSRDICQRGTSLTIQCQVDSQVTMMFWYRQQPGQSLTLIATANQGSEATYESGFVIDKFPISRPNLTFSTLTVSNMSPEDSSIYLCSVEDSQNTEAFFGQGTRLTVV.

The chain recombines TRBV19 with TRBJ1-4; D gene uncertain. CDR3 length: 18 amino acids. V was pared by 4 bases and J by 3 bases, with 21 bases between. Germline V gives CDR1 LNHDA, CDR2 SQIVND (reference sequence). This CDR3 reads CASSRIGVSATSNEKLFF. The DNA of the CDR3 is TGTGCCAGTAGTAGAATCGGGGTCTCGGCGACCTCTAATGAAAAACTGTTTTTT.

DNA of the CDR3: TGTGCCAGCAGCTTACCCCGGGGGGCCCCTAACACCGGGGAGCTGTTTTTT. This translates into CASSLPRGAPNTGELFF. V gene TRBV7-9 combines with J gene TRBJ2-2; weak D call: TRBD2 (7 bases). V lost 2 bases and J lost 2, with 15 bases in between. This CDR3 comprises 17 residues. The germline V gene encodes CDR1 SEHNR and CDR2 FQNEAQ (reference sequence).

The chain recombines TRBV7-9 with TRBJ1-4, with 7 nucleotides matching TRBD1. The J segment lost 10 bases and the V segment lost 2 bases, leaving 10 bases of the junction unmatched. Per the germline V gene, CDR1 is SEHNR and CDR2 is FQNEAQ (reference sequence). The length of the CDR3 is 15 residues. CDR3 in amino acids: CASSLQTGNFGKLFF. The CDR3 DNA follows: TGTGCCAGCAGCTTACAGACAGGGAACTTTGGAAAACTGTTTTTT.

The chain carries TRBV6-6 and TRBJ1-5; D remains unclear. This CDR3 contains 15 residues. Germline V lookup: CDR1 MNHNY, CDR2 SVGAGI (reference sequence). Trimming removed 6 bases at V and 2 bases at J, with 14 bases between. The CDR3 DNA follows: TGTGCCAGCAGATCACCTCGGTTGGGCAATCAGCCCCAGCATTTT. Translated: CASRSPRLGNQPQHF.

This chain connects TRBV4-1 to TRBJ2-1, with 9 bases matching TRBD2. V lost 5 bases to trimming and J lost 4 bases; unmatched junction nucleotides: 3. The CDR3 is made up of 14 amino acids. The V gene's germline CDR1 is MGHRA and CDR2 YSYEKL. The CDR3: CASSFSGSYNEQFF. In DNA form, the CDR3 reads TGCGCCAGCAGCTTTAGCGGGAGTTACAATGAGCAGTTCTTC.

The chain recombines TRBV29-1 with TRBJ1-2; 10 nucleotides agree with TRBD1. Germline assignment: CDR1 SQVTM and CDR2 ANQGSEA. This CDR3 region has 13 residues. Germline trimming cut 6 bases from V and 4 bases from J; bases unmatched to any gene: 5. The CDR3 DNA reads as TGCAGCGTCGACAGGGGGCAAGGCTATGGCTACACCTTC. Protein sequence: CSVDRGQGYGYTF.

The chain carries TRBV6-5 and TRBJ1-2; D might be TRBD1 (6 bases). Germline V gives CDR1 MNHEY, CDR2 SVGAGI. V was cut by 4 bases and J by 6 bases, with 18 bases left in between. The CDR3 contains 15 residues. The CDR3 loop is CASSFTGGRGDGYTF. The CDR3 nucleotides are TGTGCCAGCAGTTTCACCGGTGGCAGGGGTGATGGCTACACCTTC.

The chain combines TRBV3-1 (or the pseudogene TRBV3-2) with TRBJ2-3; 12 bases map to TRBD1. Germline trimming cut 4 bases from V and 6 bases from J; bases unmatched to any gene: 8. CDR1 LGHDT and CDR2 YNNKEL come from the germline V gene (reference sequence). The CDR3 sequence is 16 residues long. DNA for the CDR3: TGTGCCAGCAGCCCGGGACAGGGGGCTTTCTCGGATACGCAGTATTTT. As protein: CASSPGQGAFSDTQYF.

This clone was seen only a few times. V gene TRBV11-1 combines with J gene TRBJ1-1, with TRBD1 matching over 9 bases. With V trimmed by 5 bases and J by 7 bases, 8 bases remained unmatched. This CDR3 region has 14 residues. Germline assignment: CDR1 SGHAT and CDR2 FQDESV (reference sequence). In DNA form, the CDR3 reads TGTGCCAGCAGCATGGGACAGGGCAGTATTGAAGCTTTCTTT. Translating gives CASSMGQGSIEAFF.

V usage is TRBV7-2 and J usage is TRBJ2-3, with 8 bases fitting TRBD2. CDR3 size: 15 residues. V dropped 5 bases and J dropped 0; count of bases not matched to a gene: 4. Germline assignment: CDR1 SGHTA and CDR2 FQGNSA. CDR3 amino acids: CASSQGLGSTDTQYF. Here the CDR3 DNA reads TGTGCCAGCAGCCAGGGACTAGGAAGCACAGATACGCAGTATTTT.

This chain links TRBV18 with TRBJ1-1; no definite D call. Trimming shortened V by 1 base and J by 1 base, and 10 bases separated the two germline ends. Germline-derived CDR1 and CDR2 are KGHSH and LQKENI. The CDR3 is 15 residues long. The chain's CDR3 is CASSPRSGANTEAFF. The CDR3 DNA is TGTGCCAGCTCACCACGGTCAGGTGCGAACACTGAAGCTTTCTTT.

V and J are TRBV3-1 (or the pseudogene TRBV3-2) and TRBJ2-1; D is possibly TRBD1 (6 bases). CDR1 and CDR2 from the germline V gene are LGHDT and YNNKEL (reference sequence). This CDR3 is built from 15 residues. Trimming removed 4 bases from V and 9 bases from J, with 19 bases in between. This CDR3 is CASSPSGVVSAEQFF. CDR3 coding DNA: TGTGCCAGCAGCCCCTCAGGGGTAGTGAGTGCTGAGCAGTTCTTC.

The chain uses TRBV29-1 and TRBJ2-4; 9 positions agree with TRBD2. Per germline, CDR1 SQVTM and CDR2 ANQGSEA. With V trimmed by 6 bases and J by 5 bases, 8 bases remained unmatched. The CDR3 sequence is 14 residues long. CDR3 in DNA: TGCAGCGTCCTGGTAGCGGGAGTTGAAAACATTCAGTACTTC. Translation: CSVLVAGVENIQYF. The full variable domain, with the rest looked up from reference TRBV29-1 and TRBJ2-4, is SAVISQKPSRDICQRGTSLTIQCQVDSQVTMMFWYRQQPGQSLTLIATANQGSEATYESGFVIDKFPISRPNLTFSTLTVSNMSPEDSSIYLCSVLVAGVENIQYFGAGTRLSVL.

The V call is TRBV24-1, the J call TRBJ2-1, with D unclear. V lost 4 bases to trimming and J lost 0 bases, with 12 bases between them. Germline values: CDR1 KGHDR, CDR2 SFDVKD. This CDR3 comprises 16 residues. The CDR3 DNA is TGTGCCACCAGTGAGACGGGTAGCCGCTCCTACAATGAGCAGTTCTTC. This encodes CATSETGSRSYNEQFF.